One and the same sample provided the 9 T cell receptor beta chains below, sequenced in a study of radiotherapy plus CTLA-4 blockade in lung cancer. The data were produced by immunoSEQ multiplex PCR, yet TCRdb's version contains in-frame clones alone and is incomplete. The repertoire holds over 85,000 clones, with approximately 75% as singletons. The material sequenced was peripheral blood, taken from a patient treated with radiotherapy plus ipilimumab. Every receptor here comes from a human donor with non-small cell lung cancer who had a partial response to radiotherapy plus ipilimumab. Some clones in this sample may be carry-over from other donors' samples.

The gene calls are TRBV30 and TRBJ1-1, with D perhaps TRBD1 (5 bases). In germline, CDR1 is GTSNPN, CDR2 SVGIG (reference sequence). This CDR3 is 14 amino acids long. Deletions cut 0 bases from V and 5 bases from J, with 13 bases between. The CDR3: CAWSVRGVSTEAFF. The CDR3 DNA sequence: TGTGCCTGGAGTGTACGGGGGGTTAGTACTGAAGCTTTCTTT.

J is TRBJ2-6 and V is TRBV21-1; the table's D gene call, TRBD1, was not cross checked with the DNA. TRBV21-1 is a documented pseudogene. The CDR3 has 17 residues. Here the CDR3 DNA reads TGTGCCAGCAGCCCCTGGGACATCAGCTCTGGGGCCAACGTCCTGACTTTC. Residues: CASSPWDISSGANVLTF.

The chain combines TRBV5-1 with TRBJ1-1, with a possible D match to TRBD1 (6 bases). CDR1 is SGHRS and CDR2 is YFSETQ in the germline V gene. This CDR3 spans 14 amino acids. The V end was cut by 5 bases, the J end by 0 bases, with 11 bases between. The CDR3 sequence is CASRNTGLNTEAFF. CDR3 bases: TGCGCCAGCAGAAATACAGGGCTGAACACTGAAGCTTTCTTT.

J is TRBJ1-2 and V is TRBV5-1; unclear D gene. CDR3 length equals 13 residues. Trimming took 4 bases from V and 2 from J, leaving 9 bases between them. CDR1 and CDR2 from the germline V gene are SGHRS and YFSETQ. The CDR3 region has the DNA TGCGCCAGCAGCAGAGGGCAGAACTATGGCTACACCTTC. It is translated as CASSRGQNYGYTF.

The chain carries TRBV7-2 and TRBJ1-1, with D maybe TRBD1 (6 bases). V was cut by 5 bases and J by 6 bases, with 13 bases left in between. The CDR3 extends over 13 amino acids. Germline V gene lookup returns CDR1 SGHTA and CDR2 FQGNSA. The CDR3 here is CASSRRTGPEAFF. CDR3 bases: TGTGCCAGCAGCAGACGAACAGGGCCTGAAGCTTTCTTT.

J is TRBJ2-1 and V is TRBV27; no clear D gene. V was cut by 1 base and J by 5 bases, with 6 bases left in between. Germline CDR1 and CDR2: MNHEY and SMNVEV (reference sequence). The CDR3 runs to 13 residues. The chain's CDR3 is CASSLYLHNEQFF. CDR3 coding DNA: TGTGCCAGCAGTTTATACCTACACAATGAGCAGTTCTTC.

J is TRBJ1-5 and V is TRBV18; no clear D gene. CDR3 size: 18 residues. V dropped 3 bases and J dropped 0 bases, with 18 bases sitting between them. Per the germline V gene, CDR1 is KGHSH and CDR2 is LQKENI. CDR3 DNA sequence: TGTGCCAGCTCACCCGCCGGGATCACTCTGGGTAGCAATCAGCCCCAGCATTTT. Protein: CASSPAGITLGSNQPQHF. Together with reference TRBV18 and TRBJ1-5, the CDR3 gives the full variable domain: NAGVMQNPRHLVRRRGQEARLRCSPMKGHSHVYWYRQLPEEGLKFMVYLQKENIIDESGMPKERFSAEFPKEGPSILRIQQVVRGDSAAYFCASSPAGITLGSNQPQHFGDGTRLSIL.

This clone was found a few times. The chain combines TRBV18 with TRBJ2-1; the match to TRBD1 covers 8 bases. The CDR3 runs to 14 residues. CDR1 and CDR2 (germline): KGHSH, LQKENI. V shed 5 bases and J 7 bases; nucleotides not matched to a gene: 7. Here the CDR3 reads CASSWEWTGNEQFF. CDR3 nucleotides: TGTGCCAGCTCATGGGAATGGACAGGGAATGAGCAGTTCTTC.

The chain has TRBV19 and TRBJ2-2; TRBD2 might be the D (6 bases). This CDR3 has 15 residues. The V gene lost 8 bases and the J gene lost 1 base, with 14 bases spanning the gap. In germline, CDR1 is LNHDA, CDR2 SQIVND (reference sequence). CDR3 sequence reads: CASCRGSRNTGELFF. The CDR3 DNA sequence: TGTGCCAGTTGTCGGGGGAGCAGGAACACCGGGGAGCTGTTTTTT.